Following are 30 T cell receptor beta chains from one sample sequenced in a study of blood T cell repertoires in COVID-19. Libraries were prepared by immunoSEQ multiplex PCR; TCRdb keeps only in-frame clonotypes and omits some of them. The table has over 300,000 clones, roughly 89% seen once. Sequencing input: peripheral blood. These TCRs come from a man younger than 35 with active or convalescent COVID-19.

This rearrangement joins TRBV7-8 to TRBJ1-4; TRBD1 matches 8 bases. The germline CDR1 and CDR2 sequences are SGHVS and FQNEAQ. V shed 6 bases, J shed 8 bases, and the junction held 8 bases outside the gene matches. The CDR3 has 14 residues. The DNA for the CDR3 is TGTGCCAGCAGAACCGGGACAGGCAGCGAAAAACTGTTTTTT. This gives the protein CASRTGTGSEKLFF.

As DNA, the CDR3 is TGTGCCAGCAGCTCTCGGGCGGGAGTCAATGAGCAGTTCTTC. This gives the protein CASSSRAGVNEQFF. The chain is built from TRBV11-3 and TRBJ2-1; 7 bases map to TRBD2. The CDR3 is 14 residues long. Trimming at V came to 4 bases and at J to 6 bases, leaving 6 bases not matched to a gene. Looked up from germline, CDR1 is SGHNT and CDR2 is YENEEA.

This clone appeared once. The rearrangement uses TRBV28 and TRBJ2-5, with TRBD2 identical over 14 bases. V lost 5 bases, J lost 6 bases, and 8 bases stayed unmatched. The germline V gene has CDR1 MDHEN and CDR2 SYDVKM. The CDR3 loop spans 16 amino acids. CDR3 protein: CASSPGTSGGFQTQYF. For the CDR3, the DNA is TGTGCCAGCAGTCCCGGGACTAGCGGGGGTTTCCAGACCCAGTACTTC.

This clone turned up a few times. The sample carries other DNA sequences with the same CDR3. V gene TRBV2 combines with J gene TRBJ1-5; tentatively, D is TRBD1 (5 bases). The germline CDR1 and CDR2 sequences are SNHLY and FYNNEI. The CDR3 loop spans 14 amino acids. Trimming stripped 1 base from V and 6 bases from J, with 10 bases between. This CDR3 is CASSEGQGRQPQHF. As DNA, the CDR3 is TGTGCCAGCAGTGAAGGCCAGGGTCGTCAGCCCCAGCATTTT.

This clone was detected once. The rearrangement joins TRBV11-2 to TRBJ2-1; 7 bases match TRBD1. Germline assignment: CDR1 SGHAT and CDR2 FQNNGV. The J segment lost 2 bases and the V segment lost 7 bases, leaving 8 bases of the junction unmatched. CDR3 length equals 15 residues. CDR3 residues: CASNPTGPTYNEQFF. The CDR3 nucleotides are TGTGCCAGCAACCCGACAGGGCCGACCTACAATGAGCAGTTCTTC. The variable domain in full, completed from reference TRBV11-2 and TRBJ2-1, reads EAGVAQSPRYKIIEKRQSVAFWCNPISGHATLYWYQQILGQGPKLLIQFQNNGVVDDSQLPKDRFSAERLKGVDSTLKIQPAKLEDSAVYLCASNPTGPTYNEQFFGPGTRLTVL.

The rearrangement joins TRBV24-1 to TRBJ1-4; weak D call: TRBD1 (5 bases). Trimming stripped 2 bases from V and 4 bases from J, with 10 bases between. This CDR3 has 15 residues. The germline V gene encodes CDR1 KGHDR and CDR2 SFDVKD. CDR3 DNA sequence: TGTGCCACCAGTGATTCACAGGTGAATAATGAAAAACTGTTTTTT. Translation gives CATSDSQVNNEKLFF.

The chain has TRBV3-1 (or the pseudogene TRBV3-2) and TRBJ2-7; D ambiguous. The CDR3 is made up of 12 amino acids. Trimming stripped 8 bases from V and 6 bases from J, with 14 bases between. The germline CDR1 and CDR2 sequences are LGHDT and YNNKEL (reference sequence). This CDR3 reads CASANSPSEQYF. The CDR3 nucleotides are TGTGCCAGCGCTAACTCTCCAAGCGAGCAGTACTTC.

As DNA, the CDR3 is TGCGCCAGCAGCCAAGCTCAGGGCACTGAAGCTTTCTTT. Amino acids: CASSQAQGTEAFF. This chain links TRBV4-1 with TRBJ1-1; a possible D gene is TRBD1 (5 bases). This CDR3 has 13 residues. Germline values: CDR1 MGHRA, CDR2 YSYEKL. The V and J ends lost 1 base and 4 bases respectively, with 7 bases between them.

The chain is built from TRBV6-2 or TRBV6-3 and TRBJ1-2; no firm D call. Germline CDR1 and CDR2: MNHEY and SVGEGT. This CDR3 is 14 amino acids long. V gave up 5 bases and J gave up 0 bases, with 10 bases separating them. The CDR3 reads CASSNLRSNYGYTF. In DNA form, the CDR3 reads TGTGCCAGCAGTAACTTGAGGTCTAACTATGGCTACACCTTC.

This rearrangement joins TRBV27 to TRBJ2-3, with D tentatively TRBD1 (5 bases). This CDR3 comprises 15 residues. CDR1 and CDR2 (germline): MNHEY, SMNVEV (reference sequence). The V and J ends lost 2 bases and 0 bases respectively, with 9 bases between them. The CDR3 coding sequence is TGTGCCAGCAGTTTAAGGGGAAGTAGCACAGATACGCAGTATTTT. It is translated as CASSLRGSSTDTQYF.

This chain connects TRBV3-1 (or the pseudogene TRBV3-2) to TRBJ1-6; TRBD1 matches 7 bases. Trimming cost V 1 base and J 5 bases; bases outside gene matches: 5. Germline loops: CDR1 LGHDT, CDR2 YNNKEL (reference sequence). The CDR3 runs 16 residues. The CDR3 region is CASSQGTGGNNSPLHF. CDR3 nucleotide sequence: TGTGCCAGCAGCCAAGGGACAGGCGGAAATAATTCACCCCTCCACTTT.

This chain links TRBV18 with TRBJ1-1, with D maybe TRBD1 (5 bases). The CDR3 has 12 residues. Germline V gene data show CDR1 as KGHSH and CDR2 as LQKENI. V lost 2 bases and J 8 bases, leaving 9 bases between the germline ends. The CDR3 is CASSPYKGEAFF. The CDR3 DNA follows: TGTGCCAGCTCACCATACAAGGGGGAAGCTTTCTTT.

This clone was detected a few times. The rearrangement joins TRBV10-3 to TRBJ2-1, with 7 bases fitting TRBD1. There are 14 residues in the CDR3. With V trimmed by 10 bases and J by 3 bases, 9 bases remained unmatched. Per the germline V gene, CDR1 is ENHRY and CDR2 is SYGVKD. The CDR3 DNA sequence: TGTGCCACCCGACCCGGGACAGACTACAATGAGCAGTTCTTC. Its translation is CATRPGTDYNEQFF.

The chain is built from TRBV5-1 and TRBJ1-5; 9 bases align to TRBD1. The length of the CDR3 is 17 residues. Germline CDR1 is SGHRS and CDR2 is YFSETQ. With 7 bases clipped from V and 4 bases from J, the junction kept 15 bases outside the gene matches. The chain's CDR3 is CASAPGAGQGGNQPQHF. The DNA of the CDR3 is TGCGCCAGCGCCCCCGGGGCGGGACAGGGTGGTAATCAGCCCCAGCATTTT. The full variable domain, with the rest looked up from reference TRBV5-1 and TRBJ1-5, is KAGVTQTPRYLIKTRGQQVTLSCSPISGHRSVSWYQQTPGQGLQFLFEYFSETQRNKGNFPGRFSGRQFSNSRSEMNVSTLELGDSALYLCASAPGAGQGGNQPQHFGDGTRLSIL.

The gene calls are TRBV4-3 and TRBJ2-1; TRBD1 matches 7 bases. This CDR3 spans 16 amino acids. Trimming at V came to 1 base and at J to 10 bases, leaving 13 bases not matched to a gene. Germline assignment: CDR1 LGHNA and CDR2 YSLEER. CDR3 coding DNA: TGCGCCAGCAGCCAAGGGAAAAGGGACAGTTTGAGGGAGCAGTTCTTC. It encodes CASSQGKRDSLREQFF.

The CDR3 is CAISESTDYEQYF. DNA for the CDR3: TGTGCCATCAGTGAGTCGACAGACTACGAGCAGTACTTC. This chain links TRBV10-3 with TRBJ2-7; possibly TRBD1 for D (5 bases). The CDR3 has 13 residues. From germline, CDR1 is ENHRY and CDR2 SYGVKD. Trimming shortened V by 0 bases and J by 3 bases, and 6 bases separated the two germline ends.

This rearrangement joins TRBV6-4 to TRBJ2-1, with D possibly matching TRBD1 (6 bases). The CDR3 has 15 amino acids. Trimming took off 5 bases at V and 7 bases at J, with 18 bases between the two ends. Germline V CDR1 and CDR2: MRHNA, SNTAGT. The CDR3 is CASSSEGTPLNEQFF. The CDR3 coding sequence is TGTGCCAGCAGTTCTGAGGGGACACCGTTAAATGAGCAGTTCTTC.

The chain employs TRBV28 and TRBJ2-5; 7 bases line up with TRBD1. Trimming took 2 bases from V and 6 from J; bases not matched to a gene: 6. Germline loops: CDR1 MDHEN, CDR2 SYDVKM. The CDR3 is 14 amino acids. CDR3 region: CASSLGRGQQTQYF. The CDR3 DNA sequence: TGTGCCAGCAGTTTAGGCCGGGGACAGCAGACCCAGTACTTC.

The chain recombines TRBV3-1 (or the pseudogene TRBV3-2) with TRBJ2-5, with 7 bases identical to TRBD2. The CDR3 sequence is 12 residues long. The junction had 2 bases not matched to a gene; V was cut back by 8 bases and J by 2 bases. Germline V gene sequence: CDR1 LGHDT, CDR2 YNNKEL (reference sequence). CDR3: CASGGRQETQYF. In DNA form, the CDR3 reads TGTGCCAGCGGCGGGAGACAAGAGACCCAGTACTTC.

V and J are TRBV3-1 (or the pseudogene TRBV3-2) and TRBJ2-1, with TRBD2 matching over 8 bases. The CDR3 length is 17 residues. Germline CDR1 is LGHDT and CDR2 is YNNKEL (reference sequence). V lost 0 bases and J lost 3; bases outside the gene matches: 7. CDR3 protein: CASSQDKGTSGYNEQFF. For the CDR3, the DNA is TGTGCCAGCAGCCAAGATAAAGGGACTAGTGGCTACAATGAGCAGTTCTTC.

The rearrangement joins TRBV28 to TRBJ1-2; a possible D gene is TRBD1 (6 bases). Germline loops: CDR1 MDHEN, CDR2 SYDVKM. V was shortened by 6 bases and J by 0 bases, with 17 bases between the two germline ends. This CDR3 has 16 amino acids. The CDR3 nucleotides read TGTGCCAGCAGACCTATGAGGGGGGGATCTAACTATGGCTACACCTTC. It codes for CASRPMRGGSNYGYTF.

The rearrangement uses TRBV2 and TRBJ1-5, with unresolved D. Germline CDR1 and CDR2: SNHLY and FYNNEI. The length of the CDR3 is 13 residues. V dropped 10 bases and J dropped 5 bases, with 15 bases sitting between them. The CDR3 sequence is CATAAEGDQPQHF. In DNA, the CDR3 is TGTGCCACAGCAGCGGAAGGAGATCAGCCCCAGCATTTT.

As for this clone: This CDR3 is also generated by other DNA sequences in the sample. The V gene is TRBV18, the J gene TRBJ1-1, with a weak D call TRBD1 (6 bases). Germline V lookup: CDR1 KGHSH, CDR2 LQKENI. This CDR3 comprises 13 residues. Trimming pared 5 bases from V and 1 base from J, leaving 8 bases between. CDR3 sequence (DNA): TGTGCCAGCTCAACGGGACAGAACACTGAAGCTTTCTTT. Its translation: CASSTGQNTEAFF.

In nucleotides, the CDR3 is TGTGCCAGCCACCAGACAACTCGAAGTGAAAAACTGTTTTTT. Its translation: CASHQTTRSEKLFF. J is TRBJ1-4 and V is TRBV27; D is ambiguous. Trimming shortened V by 8 bases and J by 7 bases, and 17 bases separated the two germline ends. Germline-derived CDR1 and CDR2 are MNHEY and SMNVEV (reference sequence). CDR3 length: 14 amino acids.

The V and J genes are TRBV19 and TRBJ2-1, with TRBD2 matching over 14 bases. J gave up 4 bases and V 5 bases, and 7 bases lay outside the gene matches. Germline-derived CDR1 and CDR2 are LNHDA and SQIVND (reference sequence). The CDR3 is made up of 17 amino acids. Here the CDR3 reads CASSPGLAGASYNEQFF. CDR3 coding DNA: TGTGCCAGTAGTCCGGGACTAGCGGGAGCGTCGTACAATGAGCAGTTCTTC.

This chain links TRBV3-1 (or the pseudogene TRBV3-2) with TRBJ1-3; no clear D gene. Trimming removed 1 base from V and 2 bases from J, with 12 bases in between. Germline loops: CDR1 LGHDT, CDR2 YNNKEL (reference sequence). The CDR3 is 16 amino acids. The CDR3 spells CASSQAFATAGNTIYF. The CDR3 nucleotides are TGTGCCAGCAGCCAAGCATTTGCTACAGCTGGAAACACCATATATTTT.

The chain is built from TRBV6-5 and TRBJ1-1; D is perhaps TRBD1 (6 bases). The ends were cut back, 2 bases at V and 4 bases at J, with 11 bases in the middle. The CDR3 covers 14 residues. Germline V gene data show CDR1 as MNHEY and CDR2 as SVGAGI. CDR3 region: CASSYPRGGTEAFF. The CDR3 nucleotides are TGTGCCAGCAGTTACCCGAGAGGGGGCACTGAAGCTTTCTTT.

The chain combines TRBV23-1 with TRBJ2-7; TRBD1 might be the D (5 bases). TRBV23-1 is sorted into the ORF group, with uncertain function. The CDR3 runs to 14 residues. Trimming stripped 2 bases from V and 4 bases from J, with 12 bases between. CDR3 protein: CASSQAGLTYEQYF. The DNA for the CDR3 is TGCGCCAGCAGTCAAGCAGGGCTAACTTACGAGCAGTACTTC.

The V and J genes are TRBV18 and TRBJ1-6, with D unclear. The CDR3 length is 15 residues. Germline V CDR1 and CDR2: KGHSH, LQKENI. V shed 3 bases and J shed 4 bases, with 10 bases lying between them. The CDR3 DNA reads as TGTGCCAGCTCACCGGAGATGCCGTATAATTCACCCCTCCACTTT. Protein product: CASSPEMPYNSPLHF.

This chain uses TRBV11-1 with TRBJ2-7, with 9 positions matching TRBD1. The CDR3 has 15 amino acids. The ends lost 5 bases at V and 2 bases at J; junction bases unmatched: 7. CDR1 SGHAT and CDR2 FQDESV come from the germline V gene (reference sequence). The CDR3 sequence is CASSPGTGSAYEQYF. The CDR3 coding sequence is TGTGCCAGCAGCCCCGGGACAGGGTCCGCCTACGAGCAGTACTTC.